Listed here are 26 T cell receptor beta chains from one sample, sequenced in a study of cytotoxic CD8 clonotypes in ibrutinib-treated CLL. The assay was immunoSEQ multiplex PCR, and TCRdb's table has in-frame clones only and misses some. The data show approximately 46,000 clones, over 60% seen once. Source: PBMCs, taken after 12 months of ibrutinib treatment. The receptor set was obtained from a human donor with chronic lymphocytic leukemia.

The chain employs TRBV28 and TRBJ2-1; tentative D call: TRBD1 (6 bases). Germline-derived CDR1 and CDR2 are MDHEN and SYDVKM. Trimming removed 6 bases at V and 2 bases at J, with 11 bases between. The CDR3 has 14 residues. In DNA form, the CDR3 reads TGTGCCAGCAGCACAGGGTTAACCTACAATGAGCAGTTCTTC. Protein product: CASSTGLTYNEQFF.

The chain links TRBV7-8 to TRBJ2-7, with no clear D. V lost 1 base to trimming and J lost 2 bases, with 15 bases between them. The CDR3 loop spans 16 amino acids. In germline, CDR1 is SGHVS, CDR2 FQNEAQ. CDR3 protein: CASSLVGTTITYEQYF. CDR3 DNA sequence: TGTGCCAGCAGCTTAGTTGGCACCACTATCACCTACGAGCAGTACTTC.

V is TRBV5-4 and J is TRBJ1-1, with 9 bases matching TRBD1. The CDR3 consists of 16 residues. The V segment lost 0 bases and the J segment 1 base; nucleotides outside the gene matches: 4. Per germline, CDR1 SGHNT and CDR2 YYREEE (reference sequence). The CDR3 region has the DNA TGTGCCAGCAGCTTGGAGTTACAGGGGGCGAACACTGAAGCTTTCTTT. It is translated as CASSLELQGANTEAFF.

The chain combines TRBV21-1 with TRBJ2-3. TRBV21-1 counts as a pseudogene. There are 18 residues in the CDR3. For the CDR3, the DNA is TGTGCCAGCAGCAAAGAGGTACCGAATATACGTTACACAGATACGCAGTATTTT. This gives the protein CASSKEVPNIRYTDTQYF.

On this clone itself: This may come from a read error, since a much larger clone is one base off. V gene TRBV7-6 combines with J gene TRBJ2-4, with a possible D match to TRBD1 (5 bases). Germline loops: CDR1 SGHVS, CDR2 FNYEAQ. The CDR3 extends over 17 amino acids. With 2 bases removed from V and 5 bases from J, the gap between germline ends came to 19 bases. The DNA for the CDR3 is TGTGCCAGCAGCTTACAGGGTGACCCATGGTTTGAAAACATTCAGTACTTC. Residues: CASSLQGDPWFENIQYF.

The gene calls are TRBV28 and TRBJ2-3, with D possibly called TRBD1 or TRBD2 (5 bases each). The V end was cut by 2 bases, the J end by 1 base, with 10 bases between. CDR1 and CDR2 from the germline V gene are MDHEN and SYDVKM. The CDR3 consists of 15 residues. The CDR3 DNA reads TGTGCCAGCAGTTTAGGGGACGCCCGCACAGATACGCAGTATTTT. The encoded protein is CASSLGDARTDTQYF.

This chain uses TRBV5-1 with TRBJ2-7; 8 bases are a match to TRBD2. V lost 5 bases and J lost 2; bases outside the gene matches: 6. CDR1 is SGHRS and CDR2 is YFSETQ in the germline V gene. The CDR3 spans 14 residues. The CDR3 spells CASSSGTRPYEQYF. CDR3 nucleotide sequence: TGCGCCAGCAGTTCCGGGACTAGACCCTACGAGCAGTACTTC. Filled out from reference TRBV5-1 and TRBJ2-7, the complete variable domain reads KAGVTQTPRYLIKTRGQQVTLSCSPISGHRSVSWYQQTPGQGLQFLFEYFSETQRNKGNFPGRFSGRQFSNSRSEMNVSTLELGDSALYLCASSSGTRPYEQYFGPGTRLTVT.

This clone was detected only once. CDR3 nucleotides: TGCGCCAGCAGCCTCCAGGACAGCTACAATGAGCAGTTCTTC. Its translation: CASSLQDSYNEQFF. This chain joins TRBV5-1 and TRBJ2-1, with D perhaps matching TRBD1 (6 bases). The CDR3 extends over 14 amino acids. The ends were cut back, 4 bases at V and 3 bases at J, with 11 bases in the middle. CDR1 and CDR2 (germline): SGHRS, YFSETQ.

The J gene is TRBJ2-1, the V gene TRBV27; 10 nucleotides agree with TRBD2. Germline V CDR1 and CDR2: MNHEY, SMNVEV (reference sequence). The CDR3 is made up of 12 amino acids. V gave up 8 bases and J gave up 5 bases; unmatched junction bases: 0. This CDR3 is CASGLADNEQFF. DNA for the CDR3: TGTGCCAGCGGACTAGCGGACAATGAGCAGTTCTTC.

This clone was counted a few times. V is TRBV7-9 and J is TRBJ1-6; D gene unclear. The CDR3 is 14 residues long. Trimming stripped 4 bases from V and 13 bases from J, with 17 bases between. The germline V gene has CDR1 SEHNR and CDR2 FQNEAQ (reference sequence). CDR3 loop: CASSSPGPFMPLHF. CDR3 bases: TGTGCCAGCAGCTCCCCGGGCCCTTTTATGCCCCTCCACTTT.

CDR3 sequence reads: CASSLGGNSYNEQFF. The CDR3 nucleotides are TGTGCCAGCAGCTTAGGGGGGAACTCCTACAATGAGCAGTTCTTC. The V and J genes are TRBV11-2 and TRBJ2-1; D might be TRBD1 or TRBD2, each matching 5 bases. The germline V and J ends were trimmed by 1 base and 0 bases, with 7 bases remaining between them. The CDR3 has 15 residues. CDR1 is SGHAT and CDR2 is FQNNGV in the germline V gene. Together with reference TRBV11-2 and TRBJ2-1, the CDR3 gives the full variable domain: EAGVAQSPRYKIIEKRQSVAFWCNPISGHATLYWYQQILGQGPKLLIQFQNNGVVDDSQLPKDRFSAERLKGVDSTLKIQPAKLEDSAVYLCASSLGGNSYNEQFFGPGTRLTVL.

The V gene is TRBV7-2, the J gene TRBJ2-7, with TRBD2 matching 7 bases. The CDR3 covers 12 residues. Germline CDR1 and CDR2: SGHTA and FQGNSA. V lost 8 bases and J lost 4; bases outside the gene matches: 5. This CDR3 is CASGSGFYEQYF. The CDR3 nucleotides read TGTGCCAGCGGTAGCGGGTTTTACGAGCAGTACTTC.

This clone was found a few times. The rearrangement links TRBV11-2 to TRBJ1-1, with D unclear. CDR1 and CDR2 from the germline V gene are SGHAT and FQNNGV. V lost 5 bases to trimming and J lost 5 bases, with 12 bases between them. The CDR3 consists of 13 residues. CDR3 residues: CASSNRFGTEAFF. DNA for the CDR3: TGTGCCAGCAGCAACCGGTTTGGAACTGAAGCTTTCTTT.

This chain joins TRBV7-9 and TRBJ1-1; 7 bases align to TRBD1. Germline trimming cut 5 bases from V and 2 bases from J; bases unmatched to any gene: 11. The CDR3 contains 16 residues. Germline V gene lookup returns CDR1 SEHNR and CDR2 FQNEAQ (reference sequence). CDR3 nucleotides: TGTGCCAGCAGCCCCCTGGGTCAGGGGGTCAACACTGAAGCTTTCTTT. It encodes CASSPLGQGVNTEAFF.

Only one count was recorded for this clone. V usage is TRBV6-6 and J usage is TRBJ1-5; TRBD1 is a possible D gene (5 bases). The CDR3 runs to 14 residues. Between the trimmed V and J ends, which lost 5 bases and 3 bases, there was a span of 11 bases. CDR1 and CDR2 from the germline V gene are MNHNY and SVGAGI (reference sequence). CDR3 region: CASSVGVINQPQHF. CDR3 nucleotide sequence: TGTGCCAGCAGTGTAGGGGTTATCAATCAGCCCCAGCATTTT.

The V call is TRBV29-1, the J call TRBJ1-5; D might be TRBD1 (5 bases). In germline, CDR1 is SQVTM, CDR2 ANQGSEA. This CDR3 has 13 amino acids. V dropped 7 bases and J dropped 5 bases, with 15 bases sitting between them. CDR3 sequence: CSARSGGDQPQHF. CDR3 in DNA: TGCAGCGCCCGCTCGGGGGGGGATCAGCCCCAGCATTTT.

The genes are TRBV9 and TRBJ2-7, with D possibly being TRBD1 (5 bases). CDR1 is SGDLS, CDR2 YYNGEE, per germline. The CDR3 runs to 14 residues. The ends were cut back, 1 base at V and 0 bases at J, with 8 bases in the middle. In DNA form, the CDR3 reads TGTGCCAGCAGCGTAACAGGCATCTCCTACGAGCAGTACTTC. Translating gives CASSVTGISYEQYF. The complete variable domain, with remaining parts taken from reference TRBV9 and TRBJ2-7, reads DSGVTQTPKHLITATGQRVTLRCSPRSGDLSVYWYQQSLDQGLQFLIQYYNGEERAKGNILERFSAQQFPDLHSELNLSSLELGDSALYFCASSVTGISYEQYFGPGTRLTVT.

The chain uses TRBV7-6 and TRBJ2-2, with D possibly being TRBD1 (6 bases). Germline loops: CDR1 SGHVS, CDR2 FNYEAQ. V was cut by 5 bases and J by 0 bases, with 10 bases left in between. The CDR3 loop spans 15 amino acids. CDR3 sequence (DNA): TGTGCCAGCAGCCGGGACAACGCGAACACCGGGGAGCTGTTTTTT. It encodes CASSRDNANTGELFF.

The chain couples TRBV30 to TRBJ2-7; D ambiguous. Germline V CDR1 and CDR2: GTSNPN, SVGIG (reference sequence). Trimming shortened V by 1 base and J by 2 bases, and 6 bases separated the two germline ends. CDR3 length: 12 amino acids. The CDR3 nucleotides are TGTGCCTGGAGTGGCCGGACCTACGAGCAGTACTTC. This sequence encodes CAWSGRTYEQYF.

This chain joins TRBV7-2 and TRBJ1-3; D might be TRBD1 (5 bases). The CDR3 runs 16 residues. In germline, CDR1 is SGHTA, CDR2 FQGNSA. V lost 1 base, J lost 2 bases, and 12 bases lay in between. CDR3 loop: CASSLDVGAAGNTIYF. Written as DNA, the CDR3 is TGTGCCAGCAGCTTAGATGTCGGGGCCGCTGGAAACACCATATATTTT.

The J gene is TRBJ2-1, the V gene TRBV5-1; 10 nucleotides align to TRBD2. CDR1 and CDR2 (germline): SGHRS, YFSETQ. This CDR3 region has 14 residues. The trim removed 7 bases at V and 6 bases at J, leaving 7 bases unmatched. CDR3 DNA sequence: TGCGCCAGCTCAAGCGGGAGGGCCGGCAATGAGCAGTTCTTC. This translates into CASSSGRAGNEQFF.

This clone was detected a few times. The rearrangement uses TRBV7-9 and TRBJ2-1; tentative D call: TRBD2 (6 bases). Germline V lookup: CDR1 SEHNR, CDR2 FQNEAQ (reference sequence). V lost 5 bases, J lost 0 bases, and 23 bases lay in between. This CDR3 comprises 19 residues. The CDR3 sequence is CASSDKSFGGKSSYNEQFF. CDR3 nucleotide sequence: TGTGCCAGCAGCGACAAGTCATTCGGCGGGAAGAGCTCCTACAATGAGCAGTTCTTC.

CDR3 amino acids: CASSQAVNEQFF. The CDR3 coding sequence is TGTGCCAGCTCCCAAGCGGTTAATGAGCAGTTCTTC. This chain connects TRBV18 to TRBJ2-1, with D possibly matching TRBD2 (5 bases). CDR1 KGHSH and CDR2 LQKENI come from the germline V gene. The CDR3 runs to 12 residues. V was cut by 6 bases and J by 7 bases, with 10 bases left in between.

This chain joins TRBV4-1 and TRBJ2-1, with 13 nucleotides matching TRBD2. V gave up 4 bases and J gave up 2 bases; unmatched junction bases: 5. The length of the CDR3 is 17 residues. Germline V lookup: CDR1 MGHRA, CDR2 YSYEKL. The CDR3 spells CASSRGGLAGTYNEQFF. The CDR3 DNA follows: TGCGCCAGCAGCCGGGGGGGACTAGCGGGGACCTACAATGAGCAGTTCTTC.

This rearrangement joins TRBV7-2 to TRBJ2-2, with TRBD2 matching 10 bases. J lost 6 bases, V lost 5 bases, and 6 bases had no gene match. CDR3 length: 15 residues. Looked up from germline, CDR1 is SGHTA and CDR2 is FQGNSA. The CDR3 coding sequence is TGTGCCAGCAGCCCTAGCGGGAGTAAGGCCGGGGAGCTGTTTTTT. Translating it yields CASSPSGSKAGELFF. The variable domain in full, with the rest retrieved from reference TRBV7-2 and TRBJ2-2, is GAGVSQSPSNKVTEKGKDVELRCDPISGHTALYWYRQSLGQGLEFLIYFQGNSAPDKSGLPSDRFSAERTGGSVSTLTIQRTQQEDSAVYLCASSPSGSKAGELFFGEGSRLTVL.

The count of this clone is one. The chain combines TRBV19 with TRBJ1-2, with TRBD1 as a possible D gene (5 bases). The CDR3 runs to 12 residues. V was pared by 5 bases and J by 8 bases, with 12 bases between. Germline CDR1 LNHDA, CDR2 SQIVND (reference sequence). The CDR3 nucleotides read TGTGCCAGTAGTCAGCGGGGCCGGGGCTACACCTTC. It specifies CASSQRGRGYTF.